What follows are 21 T cell receptor beta chains derived from one specimen sequenced in a study of cytomegalovirus exposure and HLA in healthy donors. PCR was performed using 60 Vbeta and 13 Jbeta primers. Measured with immunoSEQ multiplex PCR; TCRdb has only the in-frame clones, and not every one. The sample has under 130,000 clones, roughly 13% seen once. The sequenced material came from PBMCs. Every receptor here comes from a middle-aged man in good health and CMV-seropositive.

This clone was seen a few times. V is TRBV10-3 and J is TRBJ1-2; 10 nucleotides agree with TRBD1. Germline CDR1 reads ENHRY; CDR2 reads SYGVKD. Unmatched junction bases numbered 18, after V lost 9 bases and J lost 2 bases. This CDR3 comprises 18 residues. CDR3 protein: CAILPRDRGSAHNYGYTF. DNA of the CDR3: TGTGCCATTCTACCCCGGGACAGGGGTTCAGCCCACAACTATGGCTACACCTTC.

The chain joins TRBV28 to TRBJ2-3; weak D call: TRBD1 (6 bases). CDR3 length: 16 amino acids. Trimming took off 2 bases at V and 1 base at J, with 13 bases between the two ends. Germline lookup yields CDR1 MDHEN and CDR2 SYDVKM. CDR3 region: CASSLTGQIRTDTQYF. CDR3 nucleotide sequence: TGTGCCAGCAGTTTAACTGGACAGATTCGCACAGATACGCAGTATTTT. Drawing the rest from reference TRBV28 and TRBJ2-3, the complete variable domain is DVKVTQSSRYLVKRTGEKVFLECVQDMDHENMFWYRQDPGLGLRLIYFSYDVKMKEKGDIPEGYSVSREKKERFSLILESASTNQTSMYLCASSLTGQIRTDTQYFGPGTRLTVL.

This clone occurred a few times. The V gene is TRBV18, the J gene TRBJ2-3; 8 bases map to TRBD1. The CDR3 runs 16 residues. Germline V lookup: CDR1 KGHSH, CDR2 LQKENI. The V gene end was trimmed by 6 bases and the J gene end by 3 bases; junction bases not matched to a gene: 11. CDR3 DNA: TGTGCCAGCTCGCCCGATTACAGGGGGAGGACAGATACGCAGTATTTT. It translates to CASSPDYRGRTDTQYF.

The genes are TRBV27 and TRBJ2-2; TRBD2 matches 7 bases. V shed 6 bases, J shed 5 bases, and the junction held 12 bases outside the gene matches. The CDR3 is 16 residues long. CDR1 and CDR2 from the germline V gene are MNHEY and SMNVEV (reference sequence). CDR3 region: CASRTFQREETGELFF. The CDR3, as DNA: TGTGCCAGCAGGACTTTCCAACGGGAGGAAACCGGGGAGCTGTTTTTT.

The CDR3 reads CASSLLSGEEQTQYF. CDR3 DNA sequence: TGCGCCAGCAGCTTGTTGTCAGGGGAAGAGCAGACCCAGTACTTC. The chain recombines TRBV5-1 with TRBJ2-5; a weak D match, TRBD1 (6 bases). Trimming pared 1 base from V and 6 bases from J, leaving 16 bases between. The germline CDR1 and CDR2 sequences are SGHRS and YFSETQ. The CDR3 sequence is 15 residues long.

The gene calls are TRBV30 and TRBJ2-5; 8 bases map to TRBD2. With 4 bases clipped from V and 11 bases from J, the junction kept 15 bases outside the gene matches. The CDR3 has 14 amino acids. Per the germline V gene, CDR1 is GTSNPN and CDR2 is SVGIG (reference sequence). The CDR3 nucleotides are TGTGCCTGGAAGGGAGAGCGGGAGTCGGGTCAGCAGTACTTC. Amino acids: CAWKGERESGQQYF.

The rearrangement uses TRBV7-3 and TRBJ2-7; possible D gene TRBD2, 6 bases. The V end was cut by 0 bases, the J end by 12 bases, with 15 bases between. The CDR3 consists of 13 residues. Per the germline V gene, CDR1 is SGHTA and CDR2 is FQGTGA. The CDR3 nucleotides are TGTGCCAGCAGCTTAACTCGGGGCGGGGATGCGTACTTC. It is translated as CASSLTRGGDAYF.

This clone was seen only a few times. The chain combines TRBV6-5 with TRBJ1-3; 8 nucleotides line up with TRBD1. CDR1 and CDR2 (germline): MNHEY, SVGAGI. The CDR3 is made up of 15 amino acids. Trimming removed 5 bases from V and 4 bases from J; junction bases left unmatched: 7. The CDR3 loop is CASSPDRAIGNTIYF. For the CDR3, the DNA is TGTGCCAGCAGTCCGGACAGGGCAATCGGAAACACCATATATTTT.

The DNA for the CDR3 is TGCAGCGCCTCGGGACAGGGGAACACTGAAGCTTTCTTT. It specifies CSASGQGNTEAFF. This chain links TRBV29-1 with TRBJ1-1, with 9 bases that match TRBD1. Trimming cost V 7 bases and J 1 base; bases outside gene matches: 4. CDR3 size: 13 residues. CDR1 is SQVTM, CDR2 ANQGSEA, per germline.

This clone was seen a few times. V gene TRBV6-1 combines with J gene TRBJ1-5; the D is unclear. The CDR3 has 12 residues. The germline CDR1 and CDR2 sequences are MNHNS and SASEGT. Trimming removed 7 bases from V and 4 bases from J, with 8 bases in between. CDR3 region: CASIDPNQPQHF. The CDR3 region has the DNA TGTGCCAGCATTGACCCAAATCAGCCCCAGCATTTT.

This clone has just a few counts. This chain uses TRBV6-5 with TRBJ1-5; 7 bases are a match to TRBD1. Germline V gene lookup returns CDR1 MNHEY and CDR2 SVGAGI. The CDR3 loop spans 13 amino acids. V lost 6 bases to trimming and J lost 5 bases; unmatched junction nucleotides: 4. CDR3 sequence: CASSFTGDQPQHF. CDR3 DNA: TGTGCCAGCAGCTTTACAGGGGATCAGCCCCAGCATTTT.

The J gene is TRBJ2-7, the V gene TRBV5-1; tentative D call: TRBD1 (5 bases). Germline V gene sequence: CDR1 SGHRS, CDR2 YFSETQ. V lost 0 bases and J 2 bases, leaving 9 bases between the germline ends. The CDR3 loop spans 14 amino acids. CDR3 nucleotide sequence: TGCGCCAGCAGCTTGGGGACAAGCGCCTACGAGCAGTACTTC. Protein sequence: CASSLGTSAYEQYF. The full variable domain, its missing parts supplied by reference TRBV5-1 and TRBJ2-7, is KAGVTQTPRYLIKTRGQQVTLSCSPISGHRSVSWYQQTPGQGLQFLFEYFSETQRNKGNFPGRFSGRQFSNSRSEMNVSTLELGDSALYLCASSLGTSAYEQYFGPGTRLTVT.

The J gene is TRBJ1-5, the V gene TRBV2; 7 bases fit TRBD1. Trimming removed 7 bases from V and 4 bases from J; junction bases left unmatched: 10. This CDR3 is 15 amino acids long. CDR1 and CDR2 (germline): SNHLY, FYNNEI. DNA for the CDR3: TGTGCCAGCACCCAGGGGGGCAGGGATAATCAGCCCCAGCATTTT. This sequence encodes CASTQGGRDNQPQHF.

The rearrangement joins TRBV13 to TRBJ2-1; 7 nucleotides match TRBD2. V gave up 7 bases and J gave up 5 bases; unmatched junction bases: 14. The CDR3 runs to 16 residues. Germline V gene sequence: CDR1 PRHDT, CDR2 FYEKMQ (reference sequence). CDR3 in amino acids: CASTIWGEGLNNEQFF. CDR3 nucleotides: TGTGCCAGCACCATATGGGGGGAGGGCCTGAACAATGAGCAGTTCTTC. The complete variable domain, with remaining parts taken from reference TRBV13 and TRBJ2-1, reads AAGVIQSPRHLIKEKRETATLKCYPIPRHDTVYWYQQGPGQDPQFLISFYEKMQSDKGSIPDRFSAQQFSDYHSELNMSSLELGDSALYFCASTIWGEGLNNEQFFGPGTRLTVL.

J is TRBJ2-1 and V is TRBV10-1; the D gene is possibly TRBD2 (6 bases). The V end lost 4 bases, the J end lost 6 bases, and 19 bases lay between the germline ends. The V gene's germline CDR1 is WNHNN and CDR2 SYGVQD (reference sequence). This CDR3 has 16 amino acids. The DNA of the CDR3 is TGCGCCAGCAGTGGACCCGGGGCTAGCGCCGGCAATGAGCAGTTCTTC. Amino acids: CASSGPGASAGNEQFF.

This clone was seen only a few times. The rearrangement joins TRBV4-2 to TRBJ1-5; unclear D gene. CDR1 LGHNA and CDR2 YNFKEQ come from the germline V gene. The CDR3 runs 12 residues. V shed 1 base and J shed 6 bases, with 4 bases lying between them. CDR3 amino acids: CASSQAGQPQHF. DNA for the CDR3: TGTGCCAGCAGCCAAGCGGGTCAGCCCCAGCATTTT.

The V and J genes are TRBV6-5 and TRBJ1-4; D is undetermined. CDR3 size: 14 residues. CDR1 and CDR2 (germline): MNHEY, SVGAGI. Trimming stripped 4 bases from V and 7 bases from J, with 13 bases between. This CDR3 is CASSFVRAGEKLFF. CDR3 DNA: TGTGCCAGCAGTTTTGTAAGAGCGGGTGAAAAACTGTTTTTT.

The J gene is TRBJ2-3, the V gene TRBV6-1; 7 nucleotides agree with TRBD1. Germline V CDR1 and CDR2: MNHNS, SASEGT. The CDR3 contains 13 residues. J was trimmed by 4 bases and V by 6 bases; bases with no gene match: 4. CDR3 coding DNA: TGTGCCAGCAGACAGGGGTTTGCAGATACGCAGTATTTT. Protein: CASRQGFADTQYF.

The genes are TRBV7-8 and TRBJ2-1; D unclear. CDR3 length: 12 amino acids. Germline CDR1 reads SGHVS; CDR2 reads FQNEAQ. Trimming removed 1 base from V and 6 bases from J, with 4 bases in between. For the CDR3, the DNA is TGTGCCAGCAGCTTAGGCGCCAATGAGCAGTTCTTC. Its protein is CASSLGANEQFF. The whole variable domain, filled in from reference TRBV7-8 and TRBJ2-1, reads GAGVSQSPRYKVAKRGQDVALRCDPISGHVSLFWYQQALGQGPEFLTYFQNEAQLDKSGLPSDRFFAERPEGSVSTLKIQRTQQEDSAVYLCASSLGANEQFFGPGTRLTVL.

In its sample, this clone was seen once. An end of the junction does not agree with germline; a read error may underlie this. The genes are TRBV18 and TRBJ2-3; 12 bases are a match to TRBD2. From germline, CDR1 is KGHSH and CDR2 LQKENI. The CDR3 consists of 15 residues. CDR3 sequence (DNA): TGTGCCAGCTCACCGGGACTAGCGGGCACAGATAAGCAGTATTTT. Translated, it gives CASSPGLAGTDKQYF.

The genes are TRBV19 and TRBJ1-5; 10 positions match TRBD1. The CDR3 loop spans 14 amino acids. Trimming took 6 bases from V and 2 from J; bases not matched to a gene: 1. Germline loops: CDR1 LNHDA, CDR2 SQIVND (reference sequence). CDR3 nucleotides: TGTGCCAGTAGAGGGACAGGGGGCAATCAGCCCCAGCATTTT. Translating gives CASRGTGGNQPQHF. The whole variable domain, filled in from reference TRBV19 and TRBJ1-5, reads DGGITQSPKYLFRKEGQNVTLSCEQNLNHDAMYWYRQDPGQGLRLIYYSQIVNDFQKGDIAEGYSVSREKKESFPLTVTSAQKNPTAFYLCASRGTGGNQPQHFGDGTRLSIL.